This T cell receptor beta chain was sequenced for a study of graft-versus-host responses after intestinal transplantation (dated by TCRdb to about 2021). Regarding the study in general: The transplants that recipients got were multivisceral, liver-intestinal, or isolated intestinal. Every recipient was given anti-thymocyte globulin induction, followed by about 3 years of maintenance tacrolimus and steroids. Alloreactive clones were identified by sequencing pre-transplant mixed lymphocyte reaction products and comparing these products with unstimulated pre-transplant donor and recipient T cells. The cohort enrolled under 30 intestinal transplant recipients, one of whom was a retransplant, and a few patients without pretransplant specimens were excluded. A peak of at least 4% donor T cells among recipient peripheral blood mononuclear cells was the definition used for donor T cell macrochimerism. Rather than being sequenced by the commercial service, samples from three later patients were sequenced in-house on an Illumina MiSeq and processed with MiXCR. Bulk TCR-beta CDR3 sequencing was used to track graft-versus-host and host-versus-graft alloreactive T cell clones in the graft, circulation and bone marrow after intestinal transplantation. What the study reported, not specific to this receptor: In the allografts of patients with donor T cell macrochimerism, GvH to HvG T cell clonal ratios were high. The relatively low number and heterogeneity of intestinal transplant patients limited the conclusions. Early after transplant, peak levels of circulating GvH clones were found to be associated with declines in HvG clones. GvH clones were found in recipient bone marrow, and some of the GvH clones appeared earlier in ileal mucosa or blood, which is consistent with an intestinal mucosal origin.

Library generation was performed with the immunoSEQ multiplex PCR assay. For most patients, genomic DNA was isolated with the Qiagen DNeasy Blood and Tissue Kit and sent frozen to Adaptive Biotechnologies for TCR sequencing. High-throughput TCR-beta CDR3 sequencing of genomic DNA from most patients was performed by Adaptive Biotechnologies. From the authors' description of their analysis: TCR sequencing data for approximately 17 patients were retrieved from Adaptive's ImmunoSEQ software; three other patients were processed with MiXCR and VDJtools. To correct CD4 versus CD8 sorting errors, sequences present in both subsets at a frequency ratio below 5:1 were removed. CDR3 nucleotide sequences shared between donor and recipient were removed because their origin could not be assigned. To count as alloreactive, a clone needed at least 2-fold expansion over unstimulated cells and a minimum CFSE-low frequency of 0.002% (template counts) or 0.001% (read counts). A clone was considered mappable if detected in the sequenced pre-transplant spleen, lymph node, or MLR CFSE-low populations of the donor or recipient. Cumulative frequency of alloreactive clones was calculated as a percentage of all sequences weighted by copy number. TCRdb provides this immuneACCESS table in a form limited to in-frame rearrangements. Some clones are lacking; in checked studies, under half of them reflect an unresolved V gene, and why the rest are absent is not known. From that table come the V and J calls and clone size; the DNA was used to work out D and trimming. The sample table lists about 100,000 clones, about 90% of them with a count of one. The ten largest clonotypes hold 5% to 6.5% of the sample.

The time point label, read with the paper, signifies: cells obtained before transplantation from donor or recipient. CD3+CD4+ and CD3+CD8+ populations were FACS-sorted from unstimulated pre-transplant donor and recipient cells taken from spleen or lymph nodes. Cut back by 5 bases and 4 bases, the V and J ends lie 18 bases apart. The germline V gene (reference sequence) yields SEHNR for CDR1 and FQNEAQ for CDR2. The CDR3 runs 15 residues from the cysteine to the phenylalanine. CDR3 DNA only is kept here, 45 bases in frame from base 1. This clone was counted only a few times. It has no known antigen specificity. Base quality data are lacking; no much larger clone is found one base away.

The sample here was unstimulated CD8+ T cells sorted from spleen or lymph node cells, taken before intestinal transplant. Rearrangement joined TRBV7-9 to TRBJ2-7; TRBD2 is a weak D gene call, 6 bases matching. The source of this sequence is a human donor who received an intestinal transplant. CDR3 reads: CASSPPYGGDYEQYF. The sequenced DNA is TGTGCCAGCAGCCCCCCGTACGGAGGGGATTACGAGCAGTACTTC.